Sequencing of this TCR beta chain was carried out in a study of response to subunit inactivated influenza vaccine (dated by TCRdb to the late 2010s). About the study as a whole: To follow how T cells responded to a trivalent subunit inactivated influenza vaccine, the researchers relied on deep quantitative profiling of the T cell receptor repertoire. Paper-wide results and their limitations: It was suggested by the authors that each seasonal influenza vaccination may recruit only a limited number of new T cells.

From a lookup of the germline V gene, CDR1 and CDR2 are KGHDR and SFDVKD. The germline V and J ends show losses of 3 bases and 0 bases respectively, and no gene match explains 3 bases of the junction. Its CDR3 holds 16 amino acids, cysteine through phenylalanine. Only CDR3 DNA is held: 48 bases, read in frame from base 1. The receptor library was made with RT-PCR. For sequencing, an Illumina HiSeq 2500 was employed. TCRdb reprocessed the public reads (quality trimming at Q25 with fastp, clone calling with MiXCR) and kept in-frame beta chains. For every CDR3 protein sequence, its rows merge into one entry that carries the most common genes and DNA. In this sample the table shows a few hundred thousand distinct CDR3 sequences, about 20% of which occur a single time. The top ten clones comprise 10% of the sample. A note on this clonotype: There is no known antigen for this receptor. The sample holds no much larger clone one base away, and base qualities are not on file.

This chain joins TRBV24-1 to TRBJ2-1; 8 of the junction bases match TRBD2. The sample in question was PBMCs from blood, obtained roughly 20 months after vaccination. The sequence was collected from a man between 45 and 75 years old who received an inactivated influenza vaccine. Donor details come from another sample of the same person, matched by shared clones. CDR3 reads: CATSDISGSSYNEQFF. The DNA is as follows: TGTGCCACCAGTGATATAAGCGGGAGCTCCTACAATGAGCAGTTCTTC.